The 10 T cell receptor beta chains presented below share a single source sample, sequenced in a study of T cell changes during pregnancy in multiple sclerosis. Generated by immunoSEQ multiplex PCR, the TCRdb table keeps only in-frame clones and is missing some. Altogether about 42,000 clones are present, 70% to 90% being singletons, with the ten largest covering roughly 0.9%. This material consisted of CD4+ T cells from peripheral blood mononuclear cells, taken after pregnancy. The receptor set was obtained from a female donor with multiple sclerosis, enrolled in a pregnancy study.

The rearrangement joins TRBV5-1 to TRBJ1-1; 7 bases are shared with TRBD1. Losses at the gene ends were 5 bases for V and 3 bases for J; bases not matched to a gene: 4. The CDR3 has 13 amino acids. The germline V gene encodes CDR1 SGHRS and CDR2 YFSETQ. The CDR3 region has the DNA TGCGCCAGCAGGGAACAGGGGTACACTGAAGCTTTCTTT. Protein: CASREQGYTEAFF.

This clone was seen once. The V gene is TRBV11-3, the J gene TRBJ2-1, with D tentatively TRBD2 (6 bases). Trimming pared 5 bases from V and 7 bases from J, leaving 9 bases between. Per the germline V gene, CDR1 is SGHNT and CDR2 is YENEEA. The CDR3 is 12 residues long. The CDR3 is CASSPGGNEQFF. CDR3 coding DNA: TGTGCCAGCAGCCCAGGAGGGAATGAGCAGTTCTTC.

This clone was detected once. This chain joins TRBV5-4 and TRBJ2-7, with D perhaps matching TRBD2 (6 bases). The CDR3 sequence is 15 residues long. Germline V lookup: CDR1 SGHNT, CDR2 YYREEE (reference sequence). V was clipped by 0 bases and J by 0 bases, with 10 bases between them. Here the CDR3 DNA reads TGTGCCAGCAGCTTGGGCCTAGCGACCTCCTACGAGCAGTACTTC. Its protein product is CASSLGLATSYEQYF.

V is TRBV7-3 and J is TRBJ1-1, with no clear D. The V gene lost 5 bases and the J gene lost 2 bases, with 12 bases spanning the gap. This CDR3 is built from 14 residues. Germline V gene lookup returns CDR1 SGHTA and CDR2 FQGTGA. The CDR3 nucleotides are TGTGCCAGCAGCATGAGCGGGTCAAACACTGAAGCTTTCTTT. Translating it yields CASSMSGSNTEAFF.

The chain links TRBV7-9 to TRBJ2-6; D gene uncertain. Deletions cut 4 bases from V and 1 base from J, with 5 bases between. CDR1 SEHNR and CDR2 FQNEAQ come from the germline V gene (reference sequence). This CDR3 spans 14 amino acids. The CDR3 region has the DNA TGTGCCAGCAGCTCCCGGTCTGGGGCCAACGTCCTGACTTTC. Protein product: CASSSRSGANVLTF.

V and J are TRBV2 and TRBJ2-1, with D tentatively TRBD1 (6 bases). Trimming shortened V by 6 bases and J by 3 bases, and 9 bases separated the two germline ends. From germline, CDR1 is SNHLY and CDR2 FYNNEI. The CDR3 runs to 13 residues. This chain's CDR3 is CASREQGYNEQFF. Written as DNA, the CDR3 is TGTGCCAGCAGGGAACAGGGCTACAATGAGCAGTTCTTC.

The chain combines TRBV19 with TRBJ1-2; D remains ambiguous. V was trimmed by 5 bases and J by 1 base, leaving 11 bases between them. CDR1 and CDR2 from the germline V gene are LNHDA and SQIVND (reference sequence). The length of the CDR3 is 14 residues. CDR3 in amino acids: CASSSRGINYGYTF. In DNA, the CDR3 is TGTGCCAGTAGTTCCCGGGGTATTAACTATGGCTACACCTTC.

The J gene is TRBJ2-1, the V gene TRBV18, with unresolved D. The germline gives CDR1 KGHSH, CDR2 LQKENI. The length of the CDR3 is 12 residues. Deletions cut 2 bases from V and 8 bases from J, with 7 bases between. This chain's CDR3 is CASSPWSDEQFF. The CDR3 DNA reads TGTGCCAGCTCACCATGGTCGGATGAGCAGTTCTTC.

V usage is TRBV4-1 and J usage is TRBJ1-2; tentatively, D is TRBD1 (6 bases). Trimming took off 3 bases at V and 4 bases at J, with 12 bases between the two ends. The CDR3 is 14 amino acids. Germline CDR1 and CDR2: MGHRA and YSYEKL. The CDR3 coding sequence is TGCGCCAGCAGCCAGCCGACAGGTTTCTATGGCTACACCTTC. This codes for CASSQPTGFYGYTF.

This chain connects TRBV30 to TRBJ1-2; no reliable D call. Germline V gives CDR1 GTSNPN, CDR2 SVGIG (reference sequence). This CDR3 has 11 amino acids. Trimming took off 3 bases at V and 7 bases at J, with 9 bases between the two ends. CDR3 in DNA: TGTGCCTGGAGCGGGTTGGGTGGCTACACCTTC. It specifies CAWSGLGGYTF.